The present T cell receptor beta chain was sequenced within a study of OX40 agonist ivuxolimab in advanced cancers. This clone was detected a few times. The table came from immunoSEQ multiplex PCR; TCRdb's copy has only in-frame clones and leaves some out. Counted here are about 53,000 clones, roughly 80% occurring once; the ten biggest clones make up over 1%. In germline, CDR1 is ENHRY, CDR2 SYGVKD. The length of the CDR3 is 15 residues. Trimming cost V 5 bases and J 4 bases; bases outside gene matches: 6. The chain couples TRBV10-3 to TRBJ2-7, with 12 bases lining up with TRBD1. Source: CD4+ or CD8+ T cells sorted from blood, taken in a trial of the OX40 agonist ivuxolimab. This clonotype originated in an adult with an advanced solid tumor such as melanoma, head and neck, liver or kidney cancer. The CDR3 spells CAISSGTGGAYEQYF. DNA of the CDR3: TGTGCCATCAGTTCCGGGACAGGGGGCGCGTACGAGCAGTACTTC.